This TCR beta chain derives from a study of blood T cells in healthy people across ages. As regards this clonotype: Its antigen is currently unknown.

Germline V gene data show CDR1 as SGHRS and CDR2 as YFSETQ. This CDR3 region has 13 residues. Trimming took 1 base from V and 6 from J, leaving 7 bases between them. Overall study findings and caveats: Fewer expanded clones and more diversity marked long-lived versus aged donors.

Alongside a J-beta primer mix, a sample-barcoded 5' primer served in a second PCR lasting about 7 to 12 cycles. Each CDR3 protein is one row after TCRdb ran MiXCR on the 5' RACE reads. In the table there are hundreds of thousands of distinct CDR3 sequences, 52% of which are singletons. The receptor was derived from a woman of 80 years or more in good health. The rearrangement uses TRBV5-1 and TRBJ2-2, with D hard to call. Sequencing was carried out using blood. CDR3 residues: CASSLFTPGELFF. The CDR3 nucleotides read TGCGCCAGCAGCTTGTTTACCCCCGGGGAGCTGTTTTTT.